The 20 T cell receptor beta chains presented below share a single source sample, sequenced in a study of blood T cell repertoires in COVID-19. Using immunoSEQ multiplex PCR, the repertoire was profiled, and TCRdb retains in-frame clones only, with some absent. The sample lists 150,000 to 200,000 clones, about nine tenths seen once, with about 0.77% in the top ten. Sequenced: PBMCs or T cells enriched from blood (not recorded which). The receptors come from a woman between 18 and 30 years old who had recovered from COVID-19.

The chain links TRBV25-1 to TRBJ1-2; 7 bases are a match to TRBD1. From germline, CDR1 is MGHDK and CDR2 SYGVNS. This CDR3 has 13 residues. The V gene end was trimmed by 5 bases and the J gene end by 5 bases; junction bases not matched to a gene: 5. CDR3 in amino acids: CASSFTGVYGYTF. The CDR3 nucleotides are TGTGCCAGCAGTTTTACAGGGGTGTATGGCTACACCTTC.

This chain connects TRBV10-1 to TRBJ2-2; TRBD1 matches 7 bases. V gave up 8 bases and J gave up 5 bases; unmatched junction bases: 5. Germline-derived CDR1 and CDR2 are WNHNN and SYGVQD (reference sequence). The CDR3 has 13 amino acids. DNA of the CDR3: TGCGCCAGCGGTGCACAGGGGACCGGGGAGCTGTTTTTT. Translating it yields CASGAQGTGELFF.

This sequence joins TRBV6-5 and TRBJ1-1, with D perhaps matching TRBD1 (6 bases). Germline values: CDR1 MNHEY, CDR2 SVGAGI. Trimming cost V 11 bases and J 0 bases, with 10 bases left between them. The CDR3 contains 12 residues. The CDR3 nucleotides are TGTGCCCGGGGACACCTGAACACTGAAGCTTTCTTT. This encodes CARGHLNTEAFF.

The V gene is TRBV4-2, the J gene TRBJ2-1; weak D call: TRBD2 (5 bases). V was trimmed by 0 bases and J by 8 bases, leaving 17 bases between them. The CDR3 totals 16 residues. The germline V gene has CDR1 LGHNA and CDR2 YNFKEQ. The CDR3 loop is CASSQDLSGPPYEQFF. CDR3 DNA sequence: TGTGCCAGCAGCCAAGATTTGAGCGGACCACCATATGAGCAGTTCTTC.

This chain connects TRBV4-2 to TRBJ2-1; D is possibly TRBD2 (5 bases). Trimming stripped 2 bases from V and 3 bases from J, with 14 bases between. Germline V CDR1 and CDR2: LGHNA, YNFKEQ. The CDR3 runs to 16 residues. The CDR3 reads CASSQQTSPLYNEQFF. For the CDR3, the DNA is TGTGCCAGCAGCCAACAAACTAGTCCCCTCTACAATGAGCAGTTCTTC.

This chain joins TRBV7-2 and TRBJ2-5; 13 bases are a match to TRBD2. The CDR3 runs to 17 residues. Germline V gives CDR1 SGHTA, CDR2 FQGNSA. V lost 6 bases, J lost 3 bases, and 10 bases stayed unmatched. The CDR3 region has the DNA TGTGCCAGCAGGCGGACTTCGACTAGCGGGAGGAAAGAGACCCAGTACTTC. This codes for CASRRTSTSGRKETQYF.

This clone has a single count. V and J are TRBV20-1 and TRBJ2-4; D is unclear. Germline CDR1 and CDR2: DFQATT and SNEGSKA (reference sequence). Trimming removed 3 bases from V and 5 bases from J, with 5 bases in between. The CDR3 is 11 amino acids. Here the CDR3 reads CSARRENIQYF. CDR3 DNA sequence: TGCAGTGCTAGGCGAGAAAACATTCAGTACTTC.

This clone has more than one count but fewer than ten. The chain couples TRBV5-1 to TRBJ2-7, with 9 bases matching TRBD1. The CDR3 spans 14 residues. Germline V gene data show CDR1 as SGHRS and CDR2 as YFSETQ. V lost 7 bases to trimming and J lost 3 bases; unmatched junction nucleotides: 8. CDR3: CASGPGTGFYEQYF. The DNA for the CDR3 is TGCGCCAGCGGTCCCGGGACAGGGTTCTACGAGCAGTACTTC.

The chain recombines TRBV5-8 with TRBJ1-2; D is uncertain. Germline loops: CDR1 SGHTS, CDR2 YDEGEE. This CDR3 is built from 14 residues. Trimming removed 0 bases from V and 6 bases from J, with 12 bases in between. The chain's CDR3 is CASSLGLGGNGYTF. The DNA for the CDR3 is TGTGCCAGCAGCTTGGGTTTGGGAGGAAATGGCTACACCTTC.

The chain couples TRBV5-1 to TRBJ2-3; maybe TRBD2 (5 bases). Germline CDR1 and CDR2: SGHRS and YFSETQ. Deletions cut 3 bases from V and 6 bases from J, with 11 bases between. The CDR3 totals 13 residues. The CDR3 loop is CASSSGRPDTQYF. CDR3 sequence (DNA): TGCGCCAGCAGCTCGGGAAGGCCGGATACGCAGTATTTT.

The J gene is TRBJ2-5, the V gene TRBV19, with 9 bases lining up with TRBD1. J gave up 1 base and V 6 bases, and 3 bases lay outside the gene matches. CDR3 length: 14 residues. Germline CDR1 and CDR2: LNHDA and SQIVND (reference sequence). The CDR3 DNA reads TGTGCCAGTAGGAGGACAGGGGCCCAAGAGACCCAGTACTTC. Its protein is CASRRTGAQETQYF.

About this clone itself: Sequence at one end of the junction differs from germline and may be a read error. The chain couples TRBV7-7 to TRBJ2-1; 7 bases align to TRBD1. CDR3 size: 18 residues. From germline, CDR1 is SSHAT and CDR2 FNYEAQ (reference sequence). CDR3 nucleotides: TGTGCTAGCAGCTTACATCCCCCCGGACAGGCGACCTACAATGAGCAGTTCTTC. As protein: CASSLHPPGQATYNEQFF. Drawing the rest from reference TRBV7-7 and TRBJ2-1, the complete variable domain is GAGVSQSPRYKVTKRGQDVTLRCDPISSHATLYWYQQALGQGPEFLTYFNYEAQPDKSGLPSDRFSAERPEGSISTLTIQRTEQRDSAMYRCASSLHPPGQATYNEQFFGPGTRLTVL.

The chain couples TRBV6-5 to TRBJ2-7, with 9 bases matching TRBD2. CDR1 is MNHEY, CDR2 SVGAGI, per germline. Losses at the gene ends were 8 bases for V and 3 bases for J; bases not matched to a gene: 5. The CDR3 runs to 13 residues. For the CDR3, the DNA is TGTGCCAGCGGACTAGCGACAAGCTACGAGCAGTACTTC. Its translation: CASGLATSYEQYF.

This rearrangement joins TRBV28 to TRBJ2-1; no reliable D call. The CDR3 covers 12 residues. With 3 bases removed from V and 4 bases from J, the gap between germline ends came to 4 bases. Germline CDR1 reads MDHEN; CDR2 reads SYDVKM. Here the CDR3 reads CASSFGYNEQFF. In DNA, the CDR3 is TGTGCCAGCAGTTTCGGTTACAATGAGCAGTTCTTC.

The chain employs TRBV7-2 and TRBJ2-6; 7 bases match TRBD2. Per germline, CDR1 SGHTA and CDR2 FQGNSA. The ends lost 5 bases at V and 2 bases at J; junction bases unmatched: 15. This CDR3 region has 19 residues. The CDR3 is CASSPGEASGRPGANVLTF. CDR3 DNA: TGTGCCAGCAGCCCCGGTGAGGCTAGCGGCCGGCCTGGGGCCAACGTCCTGACTTTC.

The V gene is TRBV6-5, the J gene TRBJ1-1; D is uncertain. In germline, CDR1 is MNHEY, CDR2 SVGAGI. Trimming removed 0 bases from V and 7 bases from J, with 15 bases in between. The CDR3 extends over 15 amino acids. The chain's CDR3 is CASSYSRAAASEAFF. DNA of the CDR3: TGTGCCAGCAGTTACTCGAGGGCGGCGGCTAGTGAAGCTTTCTTT.

This clone was observed a single time. The chain recombines TRBV11-3 with TRBJ2-2; the match to TRBD1 covers 7 bases. The V and J ends lost 3 bases and 5 bases, in that order; junction bases with no gene match: 9. The CDR3 has 16 residues. From germline, CDR1 is SGHNT and CDR2 YENEEA. The CDR3 DNA reads TGTGCCAGCAGCTTGACGGGACAGATTACTACCGGGGAGCTGTTTTTT. Protein: CASSLTGQITTGELFF.

This chain joins TRBV30 and TRBJ1-3; D is undetermined. Trimming took 1 base from V and 4 from J, leaving 5 bases between them. The CDR3 extends over 12 amino acids. CDR1 and CDR2 from the germline V gene are GTSNPN and SVGIG (reference sequence). CDR3 DNA sequence: TGTGCCTGGAGTGCAGGAGGAAACACCATATATTTT. This sequence encodes CAWSAGGNTIYF.

The CDR3 is CASSEPAGGDTGELFF. In DNA form, the CDR3 reads TGTGCCAGCAGTGAACCCGCGGGCGGGGACACCGGGGAGCTGTTTTTT. The rearrangement uses TRBV6-1 and TRBJ2-2; D may be TRBD2 (6 bases). Looked up from germline, CDR1 is MNHNS and CDR2 is SASEGT. CDR3 length: 16 amino acids. V lost 2 bases and J lost 3, with 13 bases in between.

The genes are TRBV27 and TRBJ2-1, with 8 bases aligning to TRBD2. This CDR3 region has 21 residues. Unmatched junction bases numbered 22, after V lost 6 bases and J lost 0 bases. In germline, CDR1 is MNHEY, CDR2 SMNVEV (reference sequence). The DNA for the CDR3 is TGTGCCAGCAGCATAACGCGGCGGGGGGTTCTGGTACACCACTCCTACAATGAGCAGTTCTTC. This gives the protein CASSITRRGVLVHHSYNEQFF.